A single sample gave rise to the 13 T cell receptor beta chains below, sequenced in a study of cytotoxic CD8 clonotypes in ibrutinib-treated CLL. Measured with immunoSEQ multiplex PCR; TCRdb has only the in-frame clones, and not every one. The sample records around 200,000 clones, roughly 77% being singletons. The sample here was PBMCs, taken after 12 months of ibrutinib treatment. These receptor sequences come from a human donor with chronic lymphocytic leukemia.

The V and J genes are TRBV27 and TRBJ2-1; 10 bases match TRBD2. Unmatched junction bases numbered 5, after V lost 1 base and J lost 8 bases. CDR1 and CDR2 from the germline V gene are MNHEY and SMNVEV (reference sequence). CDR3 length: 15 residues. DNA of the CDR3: TGTGCCAGCAGTTTATGGCTAGCGGGAGTTCATGAGCAGTTCTTC. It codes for CASSLWLAGVHEQFF.

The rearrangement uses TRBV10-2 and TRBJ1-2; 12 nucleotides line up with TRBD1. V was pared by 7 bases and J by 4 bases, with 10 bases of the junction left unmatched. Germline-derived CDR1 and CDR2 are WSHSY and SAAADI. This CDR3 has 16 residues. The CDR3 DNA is TGCGCCAGCAATCCCGGGACAGGGGGCGAGGGCTATGGCTACACCTTC. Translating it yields CASNPGTGGEGYGYTF.

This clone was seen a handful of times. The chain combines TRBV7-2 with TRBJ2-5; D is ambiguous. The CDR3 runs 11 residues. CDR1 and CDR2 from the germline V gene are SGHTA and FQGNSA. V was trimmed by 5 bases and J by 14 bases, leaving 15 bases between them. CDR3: CASSTRRWFYF. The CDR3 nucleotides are TGTGCCAGCAGCACCCGTCGATGGTTTTACTTC.

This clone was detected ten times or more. CDR3 residues: CASSSWGNTGELFF. The CDR3 DNA follows: TGTGCCAGCAGCTCCTGGGGGAACACCGGGGAGCTGTTTTTT. This rearrangement joins TRBV9 to TRBJ2-2; no clear D. The germline V gene has CDR1 SGDLS and CDR2 YYNGEE. This CDR3 contains 14 residues. Trimming removed 4 bases from V and 1 base from J, with 8 bases in between.

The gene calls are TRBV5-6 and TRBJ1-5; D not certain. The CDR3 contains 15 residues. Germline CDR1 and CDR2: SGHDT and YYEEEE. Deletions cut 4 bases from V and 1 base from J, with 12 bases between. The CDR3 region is CASSPRRQSNQPQHF. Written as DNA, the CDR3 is TGTGCCAGCAGCCCCCGGCGGCAGAGCAATCAGCCCCAGCATTTT.

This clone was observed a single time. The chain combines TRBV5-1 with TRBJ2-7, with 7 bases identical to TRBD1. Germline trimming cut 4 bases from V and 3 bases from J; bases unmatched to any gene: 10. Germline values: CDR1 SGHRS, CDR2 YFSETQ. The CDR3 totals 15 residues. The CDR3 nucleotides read TGCGCCAGCAGCCCCCAGCTGGGACAGAGCTACGAGCAGTACTTC. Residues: CASSPQLGQSYEQYF.

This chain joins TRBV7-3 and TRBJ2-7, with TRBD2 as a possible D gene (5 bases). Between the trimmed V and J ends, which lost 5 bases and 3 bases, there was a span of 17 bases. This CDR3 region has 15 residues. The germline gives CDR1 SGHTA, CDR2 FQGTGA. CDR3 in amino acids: CASSPGGSRGYEQYF. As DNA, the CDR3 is TGTGCCAGCAGCCCTGGAGGCTCCCGGGGCTACGAGCAGTACTTC.

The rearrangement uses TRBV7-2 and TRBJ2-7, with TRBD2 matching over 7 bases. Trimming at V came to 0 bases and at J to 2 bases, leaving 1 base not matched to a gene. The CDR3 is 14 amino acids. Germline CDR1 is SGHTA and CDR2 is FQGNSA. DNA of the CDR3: TGTGCCAGCAGCTTAGCCGGGGGGACCTACGAGCAGTACTTC. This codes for CASSLAGGTYEQYF.

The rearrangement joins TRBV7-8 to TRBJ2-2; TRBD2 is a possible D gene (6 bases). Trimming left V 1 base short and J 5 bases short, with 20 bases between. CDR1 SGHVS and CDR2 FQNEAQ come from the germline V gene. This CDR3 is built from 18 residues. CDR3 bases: TGTGCCAGCAGCTTAGTGACTATCGGAGGGAGTTGGACCGGGGAGCTGTTTTTT. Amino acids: CASSLVTIGGSWTGELFF.

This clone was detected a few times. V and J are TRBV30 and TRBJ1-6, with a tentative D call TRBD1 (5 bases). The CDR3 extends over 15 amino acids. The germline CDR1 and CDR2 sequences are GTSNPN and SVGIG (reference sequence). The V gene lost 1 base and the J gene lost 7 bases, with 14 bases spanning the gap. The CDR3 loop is CAWSAEHGGNSPLHF. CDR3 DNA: TGTGCCTGGAGTGCGGAACATGGGGGAAATTCACCCCTCCACTTT.

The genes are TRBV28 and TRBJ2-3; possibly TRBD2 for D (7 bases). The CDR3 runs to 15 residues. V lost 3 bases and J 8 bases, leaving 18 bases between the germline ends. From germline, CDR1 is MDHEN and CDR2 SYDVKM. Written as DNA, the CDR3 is TGTGCCAGCAGTTTCCCGGGGGGCTCCCGATCTACGCAGTATTTT. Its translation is CASSFPGGSRSTQYF.

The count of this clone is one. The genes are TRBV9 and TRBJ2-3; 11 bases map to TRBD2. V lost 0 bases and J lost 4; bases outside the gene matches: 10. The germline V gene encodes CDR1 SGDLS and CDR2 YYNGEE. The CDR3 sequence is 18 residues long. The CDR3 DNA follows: TGTGCCAGCAGCGTAGTTGGAGTAGCGGGAGGGCCCGCAGATACGCAGTATTTT. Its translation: CASSVVGVAGGPADTQYF.

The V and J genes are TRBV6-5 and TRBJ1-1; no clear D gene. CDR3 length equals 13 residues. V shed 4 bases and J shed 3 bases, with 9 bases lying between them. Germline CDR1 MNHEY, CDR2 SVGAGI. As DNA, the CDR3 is TGTGCCAGCAGTTCCATGGGGTACACTGAAGCTTTCTTT. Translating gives CASSSMGYTEAFF.